The rows below give T cell receptor beta chains drawn from one sample of a study of early T cells in non-severe SARS-CoV-2 infection. Via MiXCR, TCRdb re-called the 5' RACE reads, giving one row per CDR3 protein. This table holds roughly 52,000 distinct CDR3 sequences, under 7.5% found once. The input for sequencing was whole blood, taken at baseline. Every receptor here comes from an adult who was a healthcare worker with PCR-confirmed SARS-CoV-2 infection or an uninfected control (not recorded which). CDR3s include the opening cysteine and the closing phenylalanine or tryptophan. The D gene is left open where the match is weak. Part of the rows lack a size; the others show once, few, many or a class for expanded clones.

j_call | v_call | d_call | clone_size | cdr3_aa | cdr3_nt
TRBJ1-2 | TRBV30 | TRBD1 | many | CACPPGGTAYGYTF | TGTGCCTGCCCCCCTGGGGGGACAGCCTATGGCTACACCTTC
TRBJ1-4 | TRBV7-2 | . | . | CASSLARTVLGEKLFF | TGTGCCAGCAGCTTAGCGAGGACAGTCCTGGGAGAAAAACTGTTTTTT
TRBJ2-3 | TRBV24-1 | . | . | CATSDFSRDTQYF | TGTGCCACCAGTGATTTCAGCCGGGATACGCAGTATTTT
TRBJ1-2 | TRBV29-1 | . | many | CSVPPDYGYTF | TGCAGCGTTCCCCCAGACTATGGCTACACCTTC
TRBJ2-7 | TRBV11-2 | . | many | CASSPGYQGSFHEQYF | TGTGCCAGCAGCCCCGGGTACCAGGGGTCTTTCCACGAGCAGTACTTC
TRBJ1-5 | TRBV11-2 | . | few | CASSLAAGPQHF | TGTGCCAGCAGCTTAGCGGCTGGTCCCCAGCATTTT
TRBJ1-5 | TRBV28 | TRBD1 | few | CASRPGQDYQPQHF | TGTGCCAGCAGGCCAGGACAGGATTATCAGCCCCAGCATTTT
TRBJ2-4 | TRBV7-6 | . | few | CASSLDRVHIQYF | TGTGCCAGCAGCTTAGACAGGGTCCACATTCAGTACTTC
TRBJ2-7 | TRBV25-1 | . | few | CASSAQTYEQYF | TGTGCCAGCAGTGCCCAAACGTACGAGCAGTACTTC
TRBJ2-3 | TRBV9 | . | many | CASGARDRSTDTQYF | TGTGCCAGCGGCGCCCGGGACCGCAGCACAGATACGCAGTATTTT
TRBJ1-5 | TRBV3-1 | . | . | CASSQYRGNQPQHF | TGTGCCAGCAGCCAATACAGGGGCAATCAGCCCCAGCATTTT
TRBJ2-5 | TRBV7-6 | TRBD2 | few | CASSLDSGTSGGGETQYF | TGTGCCAGCAGCTTAGACTCCGGGACTAGCGGGGGAGGGGAGACCCAGTACTTC
TRBJ1-1 | TRBV11-3 | . | few | CASSARQIENTEAFF | TGTGCCAGCAGCGCCCGACAGATCGAGAACACTGAAGCTTTCTTT
TRBJ1-1 | TRBV2 | . | many | CASSELWGLTEAFF | TGTGCCAGCAGTGAATTATGGGGACTCACTGAAGCTTTCTTT
TRBJ1-2 | TRBV18 | TRBD1 | . | CASSPPGTAPPNYGYTF | TGTGCCAGCTCACCGCCCGGGACAGCTCCCCCTAACTATGGCTACACCTTC
TRBJ2-5 | TRBV11-2 | . | many | CASSPLGAGETQYF | TGTGCCAGCAGCCCCCTGGGGGCGGGGGAGACCCAGTACTTC
TRBJ2-5 | TRBV5-1 | . | . | CASSLGGGAQETQYF | TGCGCCAGCAGCTTGGGCGGCGGGGCACAAGAGACCCAGTACTTC
TRBJ1-1 | TRBV27 | TRBD1 | many | CASSPTTGHTEAFF | TGTGCCAGCAGTCCCACGACAGGGCACACTGAAGCTTTCTTT
TRBJ2-5 | TRBV11-2 | . | . | CASRFPGGRETQYF | TGTGCCAGCAGGTTCCCAGGGGGGCGGGAGACCCAGTACTTC
TRBJ2-7 | TRBV11-2 | TRBD2 | few | CASSSLGGGSYEQYF | TGTGCCAGCAGCTCCCTCGGCGGGGGTTCCTACGAGCAGTACTTC
TRBJ1-1 | TRBV20-1 | . | many | CSAIWGPGEAFF | TGCAGTGCTATTTGGGGGCCAGGTGAAGCTTTCTTT
TRBJ1-4 | TRBV28 | TRBD1 | . | CASSLYGTATNEKLFF | TGTGCCAGCAGTTTATATGGGACAGCAACTAATGAAAAACTGTTTTTT
TRBJ1-5 | TRBV18 | . | many | CASSPPGRPQHF | TGTGCCAGCTCACCACCCGGCCGGCCCCAGCATTTT
TRBJ2-4 | TRBV20-1 | TRBD1 | many | CSGLTGVGKNIQYF | TGCAGTGGCCTGACAGGGGTCGGCAAAAACATTCAGTACTTC
TRBJ2-7 | TRBV6-2/TRBV6-3 | TRBD2 | . | CASTTERGVYSYEQYF | TGTGCCAGCACTACGGAGCGGGGGGTTTACTCCTACGAGCAGTACTTC
TRBJ2-5 | TRBV12-3/TRBV12-4 | TRBD2 | many | CASSFLGLAGETQYF | TGTGCCAGCAGTTTCCTCGGACTAGCAGGAGAGACCCAGTACTTC
TRBJ2-5 | TRBV29-1 | TRBD2 | many | CSVVGGGEGSLETQYF | TGCAGCGTTGTTGGCGGGGGGGAAGGGTCGTTGGAGACCCAGTACTTC
TRBJ2-5 | TRBV20-1 | . | . | CSASLEGGRETQYF | TGCAGTGCTAGCCTCGAGGGGGGTAGAGAGACCCAGTACTTC
TRBJ2-7 | TRBV6-1 | . | few | CASIDLRGEQYF | TGTGCCAGCATTGACCTCAGGGGCGAGCAGTACTTC
TRBJ1-1 | TRBV28 | . | few | CASSFGPLRTEAFF | TGTGCCAGCAGTTTCGGCCCCCTGAGAACTGAAGCTTTCTTT
TRBJ2-3 | TRBV24-1 | . | . | CATSDSELPWGTQYF | TGTGCCACCAGTGATTCTGAACTTCCGTGGGGTACGCAGTATTTT
TRBJ2-1 | TRBV4-3 | . | . | CASRSVVEQFF | TGCGCCAGCAGGTCGGTGGTTGAGCAGTTCTTC
TRBJ1-1 | TRBV5-1 | . | . | CASSLLNYGTEAFF | TGCGCCAGCAGCTTGTTAAATTATGGCACTGAAGCTTTCTTT
TRBJ2-1 | TRBV11-2 | . | many | CASSETWVQFF | TGTGCCAGCAGCGAGACGTGGGTGCAGTTCTTC
TRBJ2-1 | TRBV28 | . | many | CASSAPTGQFF | TGTGCCAGCAGTGCCCCGACAGGGCAGTTCTTC
TRBJ1-1 | TRBV29-1 | TRBD1 | many | CSVDGTGPEAFF | TGCAGCGTTGATGGGACAGGTCCTGAAGCTTTCTTT
TRBJ2-3 | TRBV11-3 | TRBD1 | . | CASSSGQGAREATQYF | TGTGCCAGCAGCTCCGGACAGGGGGCGCGTGAGGCTACGCAGTATTTT
TRBJ1-1 | TRBV6-5 | . | . | CASSYSVLAGNTEAFF | TGTGCCAGCAGTTACTCGGTGTTGGCAGGGAACACTGAAGCTTTCTTT
TRBJ2-2 | TRBV12-3/TRBV12-4 | . | . | CASTPGFRAGELFF | TGTGCCAGCACCCCAGGGTTTAGGGCCGGGGAGCTGTTTTTT
TRBJ1-5 | TRBV6-1 | . | few | CASSDTERQPQHF | TGTGCCAGCAGTGACACGGAGCGTCAGCCCCAGCATTTT
TRBJ1-6 | TRBV21-1 | . | many | CASNTWGDKPLHF | TGTGCCAGCAACACGTGGGGCGACAAACCCCTCCACTTT
TRBJ1-1 | TRBV27 | . | many | CASSPLAGTNTEAFF | TGTGCCAGCAGCCCTTTAGCCGGGACAAACACTGAAGCTTTCTTT
TRBJ1-1 | TRBV12-3/TRBV12-4 | . | few | CASRPGQWNTEAFF | TGTGCCAGCAGGCCGGGACAATGGAACACTGAAGCTTTCTTT
TRBJ2-4 | TRBV11-1 | . | many | CASSPNVEVRNIQYF | TGTGCCAGCAGCCCGAACGTCGAGGTCAGAAACATTCAGTACTTC
TRBJ2-5 | TRBV12-3/TRBV12-4 | . | . | CASSARLVGRETQYF | TGTGCCAGCAGTGCACGCCTAGTGGGTCGCGAGACCCAGTACTTC
TRBJ2-7 | TRBV6-2/TRBV6-3 | . | medium-sized | CASHGGSYEQYF | TGTGCCAGCCATGGAGGGTCCTACGAGCAGTACTTC
TRBJ1-6 | TRBV11-2 | . | . | CASSLAGGFYNSPLHF | TGTGCCAGCAGCTTGGCGGGGGGCTTCTATAATTCACCCCTCCACTTT
TRBJ2-3 | TRBV5-4 | TRBD1 | many | CAIRTGHRDTQYF | TGTGCCATTCGGACAGGGCACCGGGATACGCAGTATTTT
TRBJ1-1 | TRBV5-4 | . | many | CASRLGSEAFF | TGTGCCAGCAGACTCGGCAGTGAAGCTTTCTTT
TRBJ1-5 | TRBV19 | TRBD1 | many | CASERTGVISPQHF | TGTGCCAGTGAAAGGACAGGGGTAATTTCGCCCCAGCATTTT
TRBJ2-7 | TRBV11-2 | . | many | CASSLQQLGWEQYF | TGTGCCAGCAGCTTACAACAGTTGGGGTGGGAGCAGTACTTC
TRBJ1-2 | TRBV9 | . | many | CASSPQMWGNINYGYTF | TGTGCCAGCAGCCCTCAGATGTGGGGCAACATTAACTATGGCTACACCTTC
TRBJ2-3 | TRBV13 | . | many | CASSKGESTDTQYF | TGTGCCAGCAGCAAAGGGGAAAGCACAGATACGCAGTATTTT
TRBJ2-1 | TRBV4-3 | . | . | CASSQENNEQFF | TGCGCCAGCAGCCAGGAGAATAATGAGCAGTTCTTC
TRBJ2-4 | TRBV7-2 | TRBD2 | few | CASSLTGRGNIQYF | TGTGCCAGCAGCCTAACTGGGAGGGGAAACATTCAGTACTTC
TRBJ2-3 | TRBV11-2 | . | medium-sized | CASSLGDSTDTQYF | TGTGCCAGCAGCTTAGGGGATAGCACAGATACGCAGTATTTT
TRBJ2-2 | TRBV5-6 | . | . | CASSLALFLRESLLNTGELFF | TGTGCCAGCAGCTTGGCCCTTTTCTTGCGGGAATCCCTCCTTAACACCGGGGAGCTGTTTTTT